Listed here are 10 T cell receptor beta chains from one sample, sequenced in a study of CD8 T cells in Susac syndrome (dated by TCRdb to between 2017 and 2020). The library came from the immunoSEQ multiplex PCR assay. RNA was extracted with the RNeasy kit and roughly 0.5 to 1 ug was reverse transcribed using random hexamers. TCRdb took the public reads, trimmed them with fastp at Q25, ran MiXCR for clone calling and kept in-frame beta chains. Each entry is one CDR3 protein sequence, shown with its most common DNA and genes. The sample table records about 150,000 distinct CDR3 sequences; around 95% of these occur just once. 0.084% of the sample comes from the top ten. The sequencing input was CD4+ T cells from PBMCs. The receptor source for this set is a human donor with Susac syndrome.

A single count supports this clonotype. J is TRBJ1-1 and V is TRBV9; TRBD1 matches 9 bases. V lost 5 bases and J lost 1; bases outside the gene matches: 6. The V gene's germline CDR1 is SGDLS and CDR2 YYNGEE. The CDR3 has 15 residues. The DNA for the CDR3 is TGTGCCAGCAGTAACAGACAGGGGGGGAACACTGAAGCTTTCTTT. Translating it yields CASSNRQGGNTEAFF.

The chain joins TRBV20-1 to TRBJ2-7, with D possibly matching TRBD1 (6 bases). Germline values: CDR1 DFQATT, CDR2 SNEGSKA (reference sequence). V lost 0 bases and J 2 bases, leaving 11 bases between the germline ends. The CDR3 has 14 amino acids. Here the CDR3 DNA reads TGCAGTGCTAGAGAGGGGGCGGCCACCTACGAGCAGTACTTC. Its translation is CSAREGAATYEQYF.

The genes are TRBV5-1 and TRBJ1-1; possibly TRBD1 for D (6 bases). Trimming stripped 4 bases from V and 0 bases from J, with 10 bases between. Germline CDR1 SGHRS, CDR2 YFSETQ. The CDR3 totals 14 residues. The CDR3 nucleotides read TGCGCCAGCAGCAATGGACAGCTGAACACTGAAGCTTTCTTT. Translation gives CASSNGQLNTEAFF. The complete variable domain, with remaining parts taken from reference TRBV5-1 and TRBJ1-1, reads KAGVTQTPRYLIKTRGQQVTLSCSPISGHRSVSWYQQTPGQGLQFLFEYFSETQRNKGNFPGRFSGRQFSNSRSEMNVSTLELGDSALYLCASSNGQLNTEAFFGQGTRLTVV.

The CDR3 spells CASSWTTTTDTQYF. CDR3 DNA: TGTGCCAGTAGTTGGACCACCACCACAGATACGCAGTATTTT. The chain has TRBV19 and TRBJ2-3; no firm D call. The CDR3 is made up of 14 amino acids. V was shortened by 5 bases and J by 2 bases, with 11 bases between the two germline ends. Looked up from germline, CDR1 is LNHDA and CDR2 is SQIVND (reference sequence). The full variable domain, completed using reference TRBV19 and TRBJ2-3, is DGGITQSPKYLFRKEGQNVTLSCEQNLNHDAMYWYRQDPGQGLRLIYYSQIVNDFQKGDIAEGYSVSREKKESFPLTVTSAQKNPTAFYLCASSWTTTTDTQYFGPGTRLTVL.

The rearrangement joins TRBV2 to TRBJ2-2; 8 bases fit TRBD1. CDR3 length: 15 residues. Germline lookup yields CDR1 SNHLY and CDR2 FYNNEI. The V segment lost 6 bases and the J segment 0 bases; nucleotides outside the gene matches: 3. The CDR3 sequence: CASRSDRANTGELFF. CDR3 coding DNA: TGTGCCAGCAGATCGGACAGGGCGAACACCGGGGAGCTGTTTTTT.

The chain recombines TRBV3-1 with TRBJ1-6; D is unclear. The CDR3 spans 13 residues. Per germline, CDR1 LGHDT and CDR2 YNNKEL (reference sequence). The ends were cut back, 4 bases at V and 5 bases at J, with 6 bases in the middle. The CDR3 region has the DNA TGTGCCAGCAGCCGGGTTCATAATTCACCCCTCCACTTT. Protein sequence: CASSRVHNSPLHF.

Only a few counts were recorded for this clonotype. This chain connects TRBV29-1 to TRBJ2-7; 7 bases align to TRBD1. Germline-derived CDR1 and CDR2 are SQVTM and ANQGSEA. After removal of 2 bases from V and 3 bases from J, the junction contained 7 bases not matched to a gene. There are 14 residues in the CDR3. The CDR3 sequence is CSVEPTGEGYEQYF. CDR3 bases: TGCAGCGTTGAACCCACAGGGGAAGGCTACGAGCAGTACTTC.

Here the CDR3 reads CASSLRTSGRAAGNEQFF. In DNA form, the CDR3 reads TGTGCCAGCAGCCTCCGGACTAGCGGGAGGGCCGCTGGTAATGAGCAGTTCTTC. The chain has TRBV3-1 and TRBJ2-1; 15 bases are shared with TRBD2. This CDR3 comprises 18 residues. After removal of 4 bases from V and 7 bases from J, the junction contained 11 bases not matched to a gene. CDR1 is LGHDT, CDR2 YNNKEL, per germline (reference sequence).

The V gene is TRBV5-1, the J gene TRBJ2-7; D not resolved. Germline V gene lookup returns CDR1 SGHRS and CDR2 YFSETQ. This CDR3 has 14 residues. Trimming pared 7 bases from V and 6 bases from J, leaving 20 bases between. CDR3 protein: CASSPDGQDREQYF. The CDR3 DNA follows: TGCGCCAGCTCTCCGGATGGGCAGGATCGCGAGCAGTACTTC.

The genes are TRBV7-8 and TRBJ2-5, with D perhaps being TRBD1 or TRBD2 (7 bases each). V was trimmed by 1 base and J by 5 bases, leaving 14 bases between them. CDR1 and CDR2 (germline): SGHVS, FQNEAQ. The CDR3 has 15 residues. CDR3 sequence (DNA): TGTGCCAGCAGCTTAGACAGGGGAGGGGGGGAGACCCAGTACTTC. Amino acids: CASSLDRGGGETQYF.